This T cell receptor beta chain was retrieved from a study of T cell changes during pregnancy in multiple sclerosis. The CDR3 runs to 14 residues. The junction had 11 bases not matched to a gene; V was cut back by 3 bases and J by 9 bases. CDR1 SGHRS and CDR2 YFSETQ come from the germline V gene. The protocol was immunoSEQ multiplex PCR, while the TCRdb copy is restricted to in-frame clones and leaves out a portion. Among fewer than 50,000 clones, around 94% were seen once, and the ten largest hold around 0.31%. This chain joins TRBV5-1 and TRBJ2-5; 7 bases agree with TRBD2. The sample was CD4+ T cells from peripheral blood mononuclear cells, taken in the third trimester of pregnancy. The TCR sequence derives from a female donor with multiple sclerosis, enrolled in a pregnancy study. CDR3: CASSSAGAEGAQYF. CDR3 in DNA: TGCGCCAGCAGCTCCGCGGGAGCCGAAGGGGCCCAGTACTTC.